Presented here are 13 T cell receptor beta chains from one specimen sequenced in a study of PD-L1 blockade in urothelial cancer. Measured with immunoSEQ multiplex PCR; TCRdb has only the in-frame clones, and not every one. The sample consists of some 87,000 clones, around nine tenths of them appearing once. As to time point: pretreatment peripheral blood. Specimen: PBMCs, collected around atezolizumab (anti-PD-L1) treatment. The receptors were gathered from a man aged 60 to 69 with urothelial cancer.

The CDR3 here is CASSRRTGTDTQYF. In DNA form, the CDR3 reads TGTGCCAGCAGTCGCCGGACTGGAACAGATACGCAGTATTTT. The gene calls are TRBV6-5 and TRBJ2-3; maybe TRBD2 (5 bases). The germline V and J ends were trimmed by 5 bases and 3 bases, with 12 bases remaining between them. The CDR3 length is 14 residues. Germline V gives CDR1 MNHEY, CDR2 SVGAGI.

About this clone: One end of the junction is discordant with germline, which a read error may explain. The J gene is TRBJ1-3, the V gene TRBV29-1, with D hard to call. From germline, CDR1 is SQVTM and CDR2 ANQGSEA. This CDR3 has 13 amino acids. The CDR3 sequence: CSVGPQDGTTIYF. CDR3 in DNA: TGCAGCGTGGGTCCCCAGGATGGAACCACCATATATTTT.

CDR3 sequence: CASSPTGEGYTF. CDR3 sequence (DNA): TGTGCCAGTTCCCCAACAGGGGAAGGCTACACCTTC. This sequence joins TRBV19 and TRBJ1-2, with 7 positions matching TRBD1. Germline CDR1 LNHDA, CDR2 SQIVND (reference sequence). The CDR3 consists of 12 residues. The junction had 8 bases not matched to a gene; V was cut back by 8 bases and J by 8 bases.

This chain connects TRBV19 to TRBJ2-5, with TRBD1 matching 7 bases. The germline CDR1 and CDR2 sequences are LNHDA and SQIVND (reference sequence). This CDR3 comprises 12 residues. The V gene end was trimmed by 6 bases and the J gene end by 2 bases; junction bases not matched to a gene: 0. This chain's CDR3 is CASSRGQETQYF. CDR3 DNA sequence: TGTGCCAGTAGCAGGGGGCAAGAGACCCAGTACTTC.

V and J are TRBV18 and TRBJ2-1, with a weak D call TRBD1 (5 bases). The CDR3 is 15 amino acids. The V and J ends lost 0 bases and 5 bases respectively, with 11 bases between them. CDR1 is KGHSH and CDR2 is LQKENI in the germline V gene. As DNA, the CDR3 is TGTGCCAGCTCACCACCGCCGCAGGGCCACAATGAGCAGTTCTTC. Amino acids: CASSPPPQGHNEQFF. The full variable domain, its missing parts supplied by reference TRBV18 and TRBJ2-1, is NAGVMQNPRHLVRRRGQEARLRCSPMKGHSHVYWYRQLPEEGLKFMVYLQKENIIDESGMPKERFSAEFPKEGPSILRIQQVVRGDSAAYFCASSPPPQGHNEQFFGPGTRLTVL.

The table lists this clone with a few counts. This chain uses TRBV29-1 with TRBJ1-1, with D possibly TRBD1 on 5 matching bases. Germline V gene sequence: CDR1 SQVTM, CDR2 ANQGSEA. CDR3 length equals 13 residues. The germline V and J ends were trimmed by 5 bases and 5 bases, with 15 bases remaining between them. The CDR3 coding sequence is TGCAGCGTTTTCCGGGGGGGGAGAACTGAAGCTTTCTTT. Translating it yields CSVFRGGRTEAFF.

The genes are TRBV6-1 and TRBJ1-2, with D possibly being TRBD1 (6 bases). The CDR3 loop spans 13 amino acids. Trimming shortened V by 8 bases and J by 4 bases, and 14 bases separated the two germline ends. CDR1 and CDR2 (germline): MNHNS, SASEGT. The DNA for the CDR3 is TGTGCCAGCTACGGGGGGGGCCTCTATGGCTACACCTTC. This gives the protein CASYGGGLYGYTF.

The CDR3 nucleotides are TGTGCCAGCAGTGACGAGACGGGACTAGCCTACGAGCAGTACTTC. Translation gives CASSDETGLAYEQYF. The V and J genes are TRBV6-1 and TRBJ2-7; 8 nucleotides align to TRBD2. This CDR3 contains 15 residues. The germline V gene encodes CDR1 MNHNS and CDR2 SASEGT. J lost 2 bases, V lost 3 bases, and 6 bases had no gene match.

The rearrangement joins TRBV5-5 to TRBJ2-7; D not certain. Germline CDR1 and CDR2: SGHKS and YYEKEE (reference sequence). CDR3 length: 15 residues. V lost 0 bases, J lost 3 bases, and 13 bases lay in between. This chain's CDR3 is CASSLAISEFYEQYF. CDR3 DNA: TGTGCCAGCAGCTTGGCCATTTCCGAGTTCTACGAGCAGTACTTC.

V usage is TRBV27 and J usage is TRBJ2-3; tentatively, D is TRBD2 (7 bases). The V gene lost 5 bases and the J gene lost 4 bases, with 25 bases spanning the gap. Germline CDR1 MNHEY, CDR2 SMNVEV (reference sequence). There are 18 residues in the CDR3. Written as DNA, the CDR3 is TGTGCCAGCAGTCGTCTTCCCGGGGGGCCCTCGGTCGCAGATACGCAGTATTTT. It specifies CASSRLPGGPSVADTQYF.

V usage is TRBV7-9 and J usage is TRBJ2-2; D is uncertain. Trimming took 2 bases from V and 2 from J, leaving 6 bases between them. CDR3 length: 14 amino acids. Germline loops: CDR1 SEHNR, CDR2 FQNEAQ (reference sequence). CDR3 nucleotide sequence: TGTGCCAGCAGCTTAAACAGTAACACCGGGGAGCTGTTTTTT. Translated: CASSLNSNTGELFF.

The chain is built from TRBV7-8 and TRBJ2-1; 16 positions match TRBD2. Germline lookup yields CDR1 SGHVS and CDR2 FQNEAQ. This CDR3 is built from 19 residues. V shed 4 bases and J 4 bases; nucleotides not matched to a gene: 10. The CDR3 DNA is TGTGCCAGCAGCTACTCAAGGGGACTAGCGGGAGGGCCGTACAATGAGCAGTTCTTC. Translation gives CASSYSRGLAGGPYNEQFF.

On this clone: Different DNA sequences within this sample yield the same CDR3. The chain carries TRBV20-1 and TRBJ2-5; D is uncertain. CDR1 and CDR2 from the germline V gene are DFQATT and SNEGSKA (reference sequence). The CDR3 spans 11 residues. The germline V and J ends were trimmed by 6 bases and 5 bases, with 10 bases remaining between them. The CDR3 reads CSARLRETQYF. The CDR3, as DNA: TGCAGTGCCCGGTTGAGGGAGACCCAGTACTTC.